Listed here are 20 T cell receptor beta chains from one sample, sequenced in a study of shared clonotypes between healthy human individuals. The method was immunoSEQ multiplex PCR; TCRdb's version includes in-frame clones alone and lacks a portion of them. In the table there are some 1,100,000 clones, 78% of which are singletons. The sequencing input was memory CD4+ T cells from PBMCs. Subset described: CD45RA-negative fraction. The source is a young man in good health. Some clones in this sample may be carry-over from other donors' samples.

The CDR3 reads CASSFGLAGTGELFF. In nucleotides, the CDR3 is TGTGCCAGCAGTTTTGGACTAGCGGGAACCGGGGAGCTGTTTTTT. The V and J genes are TRBV6-5 and TRBJ2-2, with TRBD2 identical over 12 bases. The germline V gene has CDR1 MNHEY and CDR2 SVGAGI. CDR3 length: 15 residues. Losses at the gene ends were 4 bases for V and 5 bases for J; bases not matched to a gene: 2.

V is TRBV28 and J is TRBJ2-7; 7 nucleotides line up with TRBD1. Germline CDR1 and CDR2: MDHEN and SYDVKM. The length of the CDR3 is 15 residues. The V segment lost 4 bases and the J segment 2 bases; nucleotides outside the gene matches: 8. CDR3 bases: TGTGCCAGCAGTTACCGGGACAGAAGAACCTACGAGCAGTACTTC. As protein: CASSYRDRRTYEQYF.

The chain has TRBV9 and TRBJ1-2; the match to TRBD1 covers 7 bases. Germline V gives CDR1 SGDLS, CDR2 YYNGEE. Trimming took 0 bases from V and 4 from J; bases not matched to a gene: 9. There are 16 residues in the CDR3. The CDR3 protein is CASSVGGSGTAYGYTF. CDR3 nucleotide sequence: TGTGCCAGCAGCGTAGGAGGGTCGGGGACAGCCTATGGCTACACCTTC.

The J gene is TRBJ1-4, the V gene TRBV28, with D hard to call. Trimming cost V 5 bases and J 3 bases, with 10 bases left between them. CDR3 length: 14 residues. Germline CDR1 reads MDHEN; CDR2 reads SYDVKM. This CDR3 is CASSISQANEKLFF. Written as DNA, the CDR3 is TGTGCCAGCAGTATTTCCCAGGCTAATGAAAAACTGTTTTTT. Complete variable domain (other parts from reference TRBV28 and TRBJ1-4): DVKVTQSSRYLVKRTGEKVFLECVQDMDHENMFWYRQDPGLGLRLIYFSYDVKMKEKGDIPEGYSVSREKKERFSLILESASTNQTSMYLCASSISQANEKLFFGSGTQLSVL.

CDR3 amino acids: CASSSRLAGVTGELFF. CDR3 DNA sequence: TGTGCCAGCAGCTCAAGACTAGCGGGAGTTACCGGGGAGCTGTTTTTT. The J gene is TRBJ2-2, the V gene TRBV7-3; 12 bases map to TRBD2. This CDR3 spans 16 amino acids. Germline loops: CDR1 SGHTA, CDR2 FQGTGA. V was pared by 4 bases and J by 5 bases, with 5 bases of the junction left unmatched.

This clone occurred once. This chain links TRBV5-1 with TRBJ2-3; TRBD2 aligns across 7 bases. V lost 6 bases and J lost 4; bases outside the gene matches: 8. Germline CDR1 reads SGHRS; CDR2 reads YFSETQ. The CDR3 length is 14 residues. CDR3 loop: CASIRRERADTQYF. The CDR3 nucleotides are TGCGCCAGCATAAGGCGGGAGAGGGCAGATACGCAGTATTTT.

The V call is TRBV6-1, the J call TRBJ1-2, with 9 bases that match TRBD1. Germline V gene data show CDR1 as MNHNS and CDR2 as SASEGT. The CDR3 extends over 16 amino acids. Trimming took 3 bases from V and 3 from J; bases not matched to a gene: 8. CDR3 sequence reads: CASSDVGGQGHYGYTF. The CDR3, as DNA: TGTGCCAGCAGTGATGTAGGAGGACAGGGGCACTATGGCTACACCTTC.

This sequence joins TRBV7-2 and TRBJ2-7; 11 bases fit TRBD1. CDR1 is SGHTA, CDR2 FQGNSA, per germline. There are 15 residues in the CDR3. Unmatched junction bases numbered 9, after V lost 5 bases and J lost 6 bases. The CDR3 spells CASSVDRGRVTEQYF. CDR3 nucleotide sequence: TGTGCCAGCAGCGTGGACAGGGGGCGCGTCACCGAGCAGTACTTC.

The chain joins TRBV28 to TRBJ2-2; D may correspond to TRBD1 or TRBD2 (6 bases each). There are 15 residues in the CDR3. The V end lost 6 bases, the J end lost 6 bases, and 17 bases lay between the germline ends. Looked up from germline, CDR1 is MDHEN and CDR2 is SYDVKM. DNA of the CDR3: TGTGCCAGCAGGAAAGGGGGGAGTGCGGCCGGGGAGCTGTTTTTT. Translated, it gives CASRKGGSAAGELFF.

This clone was detected only once. This chain connects TRBV28 to TRBJ2-1; TRBD2 aligns across 8 bases. The V gene's germline CDR1 is MDHEN and CDR2 SYDVKM. The CDR3 extends over 15 amino acids. With V trimmed by 5 bases and J by 10 bases, 13 bases remained unmatched. CDR3 in amino acids: CASSPAGDARGEQFF. The DNA for the CDR3 is TGTGCCAGCAGTCCAGCGGGAGATGCAAGGGGGGAGCAGTTCTTC.

This clone was seen a few times. V and J are TRBV5-1 and TRBJ2-3, with 11 positions matching TRBD2. The CDR3 has 19 residues. Germline assignment: CDR1 SGHRS and CDR2 YFSETQ. J lost 5 bases, V lost 0 bases, and 14 bases had no gene match. In DNA, the CDR3 is TGCGCCAGCAGCTTGGACCCCCCTCTACTAGCGGGAGTGCAAGATACGCAGTATTTT. Amino acids: CASSLDPPLLAGVQDTQYF. The variable domain in full, with the rest retrieved from reference TRBV5-1 and TRBJ2-3, is KAGVTQTPRYLIKTRGQQVTLSCSPISGHRSVSWYQQTPGQGLQFLFEYFSETQRNKGNFPGRFSGRQFSNSRSEMNVSTLELGDSALYLCASSLDPPLLAGVQDTQYFGPGTRLTVL.

The V and J genes are TRBV5-1 and TRBJ2-7; D may correspond to TRBD1 or TRBD2 (6 bases each). Germline V gene lookup returns CDR1 SGHRS and CDR2 YFSETQ. V was cut by 5 bases and J by 3 bases, with 18 bases left in between. CDR3 length: 15 residues. CDR3 in DNA: TGCGCCAGCAGTAGGGGGGAGACAGAGGGCTACGAGCAGTACTTC. Translating it yields CASSRGETEGYEQYF.

CDR3 residues: CASSTYRLAGAAGELFF. The CDR3 DNA reads TGTGCCAGCAGCACATATAGACTAGCGGGAGCTGCCGGGGAGCTGTTTTTT. The chain joins TRBV7-6 to TRBJ2-2; 12 bases agree with TRBD2. This CDR3 spans 17 amino acids. CDR1 and CDR2 (germline): SGHVS, FNYEAQ. The V gene end was trimmed by 5 bases and the J gene end by 6 bases; junction bases not matched to a gene: 10.

The chain is built from TRBV5-1 and TRBJ2-7, with D uncertain. The CDR3 totals 13 residues. The germline V gene has CDR1 SGHRS and CDR2 YFSETQ. Trimming removed 0 bases from V and 3 bases from J, with 7 bases in between. This chain's CDR3 is CASSLGSGYEQYF. For the CDR3, the DNA is TGCGCCAGCAGCTTGGGTTCGGGCTACGAGCAGTACTTC.

This clone has a handful of counts. The rearrangement links TRBV5-4 to TRBJ1-3; TRBD1 matches at 10 bases. This CDR3 comprises 15 residues. The trim removed 4 bases at V and 4 bases at J, leaving 5 bases unmatched. Germline assignment: CDR1 SGHNT and CDR2 YYREEE (reference sequence). The CDR3 DNA reads TGTGCCAGCAGCCGAGACAGGGGGCGAGGAAACACCATATATTTT. Its translation: CASSRDRGRGNTIYF. The full variable domain, rest sourced from reference TRBV5-4 and TRBJ1-3, is ETGVTQSPTHLIKTRGQQVTLRCSSQSGHNTVSWYQQALGQGPQFIFQYYREEENGRGNFPPRFSGLQFPNYSSELNVNALELDDSALYLCASSRDRGRGNTIYFGEGSWLTVV.

The chain couples TRBV29-1 to TRBJ1-1; D remains ambiguous. From germline, CDR1 is SQVTM and CDR2 ANQGSEA. The CDR3 length is 16 residues. Trimming left V 2 bases short and J 2 bases short, with 18 bases between. The CDR3 reads CSVEPLTVCGNTEAFF. The CDR3 bases are TGCAGCGTTGAACCCCTCACGGTTTGTGGTAACACTGAAGCTTTCTTT. Based on the CDR3 plus reference TRBV29-1 and TRBJ1-1, the full variable domain is SAVISQKPSRDICQRGTSLTIQCQVDSQVTMMFWYRQQPGQSLTLIATANQGSEATYESGFVIDKFPISRPNLTFSTLTVSNMSPEDSSIYLCSVEPLTVCGNTEAFFGQGTRLTVV.

The chain links TRBV4-3 to TRBJ1-2; TRBD1 matches at 8 bases. Trimming cost V 3 bases and J 5 bases; bases outside gene matches: 5. CDR1 is LGHNA, CDR2 YSLEER, per germline. This CDR3 is built from 14 residues. CDR3 in amino acids: CASSHGQGDYGYTF. The CDR3 DNA is TGCGCCAGCAGCCACGGACAGGGCGATTATGGCTACACCTTC.

V is TRBV5-1 and J is TRBJ2-5; either TRBD1 or TRBD2 may supply D (5 bases each). This CDR3 has 15 residues. The V gene's germline CDR1 is SGHRS and CDR2 YFSETQ. Trimming cost V 0 bases and J 1 base, with 10 bases left between them. Here the CDR3 reads CASSLVLGGQETQYF. CDR3 in DNA: TGCGCCAGCAGCTTGGTTCTTGGGGGCCAAGAGACCCAGTACTTC.

A word on this clone: This specimen includes other DNA sequences encoding the same CDR3. The chain is built from TRBV2 and TRBJ1-1; 8 positions match TRBD1. CDR1 SNHLY and CDR2 FYNNEI come from the germline V gene. The CDR3 spans 14 residues. The V segment lost 3 bases and the J segment 5 bases; nucleotides outside the gene matches: 5. The CDR3 spells CASSDRGRGTEAFF. CDR3 DNA: TGTGCCAGCAGTGACAGGGGGCGCGGGACTGAAGCTTTCTTT. Supplemented by reference TRBV2 and TRBJ1-1, the full variable domain reads EPEVTQTPSHQVTQMGQEVILRCVPISNHLYFYWYRQILGQKVEFLVSFYNNEISEKSEIFDDQFSVERPDGSNFTLKIRSTKLEDSAMYFCASSDRGRGTEAFFGQGTRLTVV.

J is TRBJ2-7 and V is TRBV28; a possible D gene is TRBD1 (5 bases). The V gene lost 7 bases and the J gene lost 4 bases, with 17 bases spanning the gap. Germline assignment: CDR1 MDHEN and CDR2 SYDVKM. This CDR3 contains 14 residues. The CDR3 bases are TGTGCCAGCAAGGGGATTGGCAATCGGTACGAGCAGTACTTC. It codes for CASKGIGNRYEQYF.